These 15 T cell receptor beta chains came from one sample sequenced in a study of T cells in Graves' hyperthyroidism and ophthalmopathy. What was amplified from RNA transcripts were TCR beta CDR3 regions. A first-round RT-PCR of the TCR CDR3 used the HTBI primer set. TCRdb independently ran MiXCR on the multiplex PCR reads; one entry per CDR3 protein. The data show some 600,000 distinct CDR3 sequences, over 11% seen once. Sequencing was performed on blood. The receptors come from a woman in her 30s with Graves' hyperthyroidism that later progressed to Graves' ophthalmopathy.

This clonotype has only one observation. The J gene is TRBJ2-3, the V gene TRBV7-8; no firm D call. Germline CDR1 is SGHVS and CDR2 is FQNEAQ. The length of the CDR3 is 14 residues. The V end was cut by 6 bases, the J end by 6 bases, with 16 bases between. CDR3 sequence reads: CASSYRRSVDTQYF. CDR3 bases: TGTGCCAGCAGTTACCGCAGGAGTGTCGATACGCAGTATTTT.

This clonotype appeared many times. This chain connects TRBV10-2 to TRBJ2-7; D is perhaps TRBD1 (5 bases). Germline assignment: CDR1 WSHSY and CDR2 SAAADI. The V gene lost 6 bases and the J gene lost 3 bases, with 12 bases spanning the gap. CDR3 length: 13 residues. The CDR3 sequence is CASRGLGYYEQYF. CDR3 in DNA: TGCGCCAGCAGGGGGCTAGGCTACTACGAGCAGTACTTC.

The CDR3 reads CASSYGGGKSTDTQYF. DNA for the CDR3: TGTGCCAGCAGTTACGGAGGGGGAAAGAGCACAGATACGCAGTATTTT. J is TRBJ2-3 and V is TRBV6-2 or TRBV6-3; D possibly matches TRBD1 or TRBD2 (6 bases each). Trimming took 2 bases from V and 0 from J, leaving 12 bases between them. The CDR3 loop spans 16 amino acids. Germline-derived CDR1 and CDR2 are MNHEY and SVGEGT.

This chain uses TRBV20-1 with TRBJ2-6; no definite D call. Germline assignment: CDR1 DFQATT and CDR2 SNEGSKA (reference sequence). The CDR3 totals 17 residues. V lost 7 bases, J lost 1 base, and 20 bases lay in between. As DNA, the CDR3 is TGCAGTGTCGCCCCGAGAGGATTTGGGTCTGGGGCCAACGTCCTGACTTTC. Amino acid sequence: CSVAPRGFGSGANVLTF.

The CDR3 nucleotides are TGCGCCAGCAGCCGGTCCGCCCTGGCGACCGAGCAGTACTTC. Translation gives CASSRSALATEQYF. The genes are TRBV5-1 and TRBJ2-7; D is uncertain. The CDR3 runs 14 residues. CDR1 and CDR2 from the germline V gene are SGHRS and YFSETQ. Trimming removed 4 bases at V and 6 bases at J, with 17 bases between.

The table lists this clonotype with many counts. CDR3 in amino acids: CASGGLFSGANVLTF. In nucleotides, the CDR3 is TGTGCCAGCGGGGGCTTGTTCTCTGGGGCCAACGTCCTGACTTTC. The V gene is TRBV2, the J gene TRBJ2-6, with D perhaps matching TRBD1 (6 bases). Trimming shortened V by 8 bases and J by 0 bases, and 11 bases separated the two germline ends. Germline V lookup: CDR1 SNHLY, CDR2 FYNNEI. The CDR3 runs to 15 residues. Based on the CDR3 plus reference TRBV2 and TRBJ2-6, the full variable domain is EPEVTQTPSHQVTQMGQEVILRCVPISNHLYFYWYRQILGQKVEFLVSFYNNEISEKSEIFDDQFSVERPDGSNFTLKIRSTKLEDSAMYFCASGGLFSGANVLTFGAGSRLTVL.

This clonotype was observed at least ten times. The CDR3 nucleotides read TGTGCCAGCAGCTGGGGGCTAGCACGCGAGCAGTACTTC. Residues: CASSWGLAREQYF. This chain connects TRBV11-3 to TRBJ2-7; weak D call: TRBD1 (6 bases). Between the trimmed V and J ends, which lost 4 bases and 6 bases, there was a span of 13 bases. The germline CDR1 and CDR2 sequences are SGHNT and YENEEA. The CDR3 totals 13 residues.

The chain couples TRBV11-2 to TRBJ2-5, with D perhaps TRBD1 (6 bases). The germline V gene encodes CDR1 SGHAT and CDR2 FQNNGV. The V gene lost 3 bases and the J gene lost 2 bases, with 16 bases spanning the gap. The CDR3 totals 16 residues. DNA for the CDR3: TGTGCCAGCAGCTTTGAGATGGGGCAGGGGCAAGAGACCCAGTACTTC. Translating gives CASSFEMGQGQETQYF. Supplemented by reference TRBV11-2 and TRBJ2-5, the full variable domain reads EAGVAQSPRYKIIEKRQSVAFWCNPISGHATLYWYQQILGQGPKLLIQFQNNGVVDDSQLPKDRFSAERLKGVDSTLKIQPAKLEDSAVYLCASSFEMGQGQETQYFGPGTRLLVL.

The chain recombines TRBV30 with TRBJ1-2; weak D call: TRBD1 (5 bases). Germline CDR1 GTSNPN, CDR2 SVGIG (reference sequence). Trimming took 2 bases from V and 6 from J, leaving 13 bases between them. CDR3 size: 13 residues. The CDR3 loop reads CAWSSGTRDGYTF. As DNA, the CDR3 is TGTGCCTGGAGTTCCGGGACGAGGGATGGCTACACCTTC.

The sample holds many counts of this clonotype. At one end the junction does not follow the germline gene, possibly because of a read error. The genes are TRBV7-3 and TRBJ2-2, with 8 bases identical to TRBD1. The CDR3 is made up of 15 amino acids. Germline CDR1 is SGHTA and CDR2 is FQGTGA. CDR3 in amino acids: CASSWGQANTGELFF. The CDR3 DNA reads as TGCGCCAGCAGCTGGGGACAGGCCAACACCGGGGAGCTGTTTTTT.

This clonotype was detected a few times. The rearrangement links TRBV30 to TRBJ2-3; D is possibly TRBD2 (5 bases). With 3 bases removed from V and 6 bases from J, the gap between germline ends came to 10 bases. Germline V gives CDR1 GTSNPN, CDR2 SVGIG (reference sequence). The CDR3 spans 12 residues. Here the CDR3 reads CAWRPPGDTQYF. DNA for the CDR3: TGTGCCTGGAGGCCCCCGGGGGATACGCAGTATTTT. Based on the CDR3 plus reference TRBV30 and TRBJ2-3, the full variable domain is SQTIHQWPATLVQPVGSPLSLECTVEGTSNPNLYWYRQAAGRGLQLLFYSVGIGQISSEVPQNLSASRPQDRQFILSSKKLLLSDSGFYLCAWRPPGDTQYFGPGTRLTVL.

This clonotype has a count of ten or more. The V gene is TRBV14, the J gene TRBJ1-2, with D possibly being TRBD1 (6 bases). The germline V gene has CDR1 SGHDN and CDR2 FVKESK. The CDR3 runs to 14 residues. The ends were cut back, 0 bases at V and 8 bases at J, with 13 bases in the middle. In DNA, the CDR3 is TGTGCCAGCAGCCAAGATACAGGGTGGATAGGCTACACCTTC. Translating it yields CASSQDTGWIGYTF. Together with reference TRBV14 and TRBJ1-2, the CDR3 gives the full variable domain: EAGVTQFPSHSVIEKGQTVTLRCDPISGHDNLYWYRRVMGKEIKFLLHFVKESKQDESGMPNNRFLAERTGGTYSTLKVQPAELEDSGVYFCASSQDTGWIGYTFGSGTRLTVV.

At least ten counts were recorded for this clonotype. CDR3 in DNA: TGCGCCAGCAGCTCTAGGACAGCTAGCACAGATACGCAGTATTTT. It specifies CASSSRTASTDTQYF. The V and J genes are TRBV5-1 and TRBJ2-3; a weak D match, TRBD1 (6 bases). The V gene's germline CDR1 is SGHRS and CDR2 YFSETQ. Trimming left V 3 bases short and J 0 bases short, with 11 bases between. This CDR3 spans 15 amino acids.

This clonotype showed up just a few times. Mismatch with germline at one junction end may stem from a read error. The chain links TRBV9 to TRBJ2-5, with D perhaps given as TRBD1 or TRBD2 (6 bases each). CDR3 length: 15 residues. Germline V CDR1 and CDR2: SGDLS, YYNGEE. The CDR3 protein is CTSSHDGGTQETQYF. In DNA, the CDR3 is TGTACCAGCAGCCACGACGGGGGCACGCAAGAGACCCAGTACTTC. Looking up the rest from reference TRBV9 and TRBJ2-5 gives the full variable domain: DSGVTQTPKHLITATGQRVTLRCSPRSGDLSVYWYQQSLDQGLQFLIQYYNGEERAKGNILERFSAQQFPDLHSELNLSSLELGDSALYFCTSSHDGGTQETQYFGPGTRLLVL.

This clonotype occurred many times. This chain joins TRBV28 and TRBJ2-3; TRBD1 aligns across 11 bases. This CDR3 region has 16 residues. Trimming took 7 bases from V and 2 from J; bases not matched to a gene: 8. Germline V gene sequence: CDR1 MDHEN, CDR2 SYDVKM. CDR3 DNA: TGTGCCAGCAACCGGGACAGGGGGGACTTCACAGATACGCAGTATTTT. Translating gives CASNRDRGDFTDTQYF.